Sequencing of this T cell receptor beta chain was carried out in a study of cytomegalovirus exposure and HLA in healthy donors. General study points: Cytomegalovirus association was listed for around 180 TCR beta chains. Accounts indicate the classifier identified cytomegalovirus status with strong specificity and sensitivity.

Looked up from germline, CDR1 is SGHTS and CDR2 is YDEGEE. This CDR3 spans 13 amino acids. Trimming removed 3 bases from V and 7 bases from J, with 11 bases in between. Here immunoSEQ multiplex PCR was the method, and the copy in TCRdb shows in-frame clones only, minus some. Here the sample spans some 43,000 clones, around 90% being singletons. Note on this clone: The antigen is not known.

The sample was PBMCs. The chain recombines TRBV5-8 with TRBJ2-1, with D perhaps TRBD2 (5 bases). The receptor comes from a man aged 18 to 29 in good health and CMV-seronegative. The CDR3 DNA sequence: TGTGCCAGCAGCTGGAGGTCCGAAAATGAGCAGTTCTTC. This codes for CASSWRSENEQFF.